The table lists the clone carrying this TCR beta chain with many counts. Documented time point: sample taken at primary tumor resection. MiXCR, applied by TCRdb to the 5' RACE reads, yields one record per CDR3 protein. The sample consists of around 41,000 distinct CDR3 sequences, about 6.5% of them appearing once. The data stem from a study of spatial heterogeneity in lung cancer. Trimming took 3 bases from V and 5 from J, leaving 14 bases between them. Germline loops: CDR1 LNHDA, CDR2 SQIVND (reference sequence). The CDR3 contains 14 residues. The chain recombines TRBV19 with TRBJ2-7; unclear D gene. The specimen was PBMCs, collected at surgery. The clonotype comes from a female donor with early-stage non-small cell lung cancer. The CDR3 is CASSILGSYDEQYF. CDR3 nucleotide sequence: TGTGCCAGTAGTATCTTGGGATCTTACGACGAGCAGTACTTC.